This entry lists 16 T cell receptor beta chains sequenced from one sample in a study of tumor and adjacent non-tumor tissue in lung cancer. The library came from three nested PCR rounds adapted from ARM-PCR protocols. One entry per CDR3 protein, called by TCRdb with MiXCR from the multiplex PCR reads. The data show more than 55,000 distinct CDR3 sequences, roughly two thirds seen once. No cell sorting was done before RNA was extracted from the tissue. Distant lung tissue was collected more than 3 cm away from the tumor edge. Sequenced input: distant non-tumor lung tissue. These receptor sequences come from a man between 70 and 80 years old with non-small cell lung cancer.

About this clonotype itself: A junction boundary mismatches the germline segment, possibly from a read error. V gene TRBV11-2 combines with J gene TRBJ2-1; D unclear. Germline assignment: CDR1 SGHAT and CDR2 FQNNGV. This CDR3 comprises 15 residues. This CDR3 reads CVSTPLGRTYDEQFF. The CDR3 nucleotides are TGTGTCAGCACCCCCCTAGGGCGGACCTACGATGAGCAGTTCTTC.

As regards this clonotype: The junction does not match germline at one end; this may be a read error. This sequence joins TRBV11-2 and TRBJ2-5, with 7 nucleotides matching TRBD2. CDR3 length: 14 amino acids. Germline CDR1 and CDR2: SGHAT and FQNNGV. CDR3 coding DNA: TGTGCCAGCAGCTCCTGGGAGGGCCAAAAGAGCCAGTACTTT. This translates into CASSSWEGQKSQYF.

As to this clonotype: Its ends do not fully match the called genes, so a read error is possible. The chain links TRBV11-3 to TRBJ2-1; D is perhaps TRBD2 (6 bases). From germline, CDR1 is SGHNT and CDR2 YENEEA. The length of the CDR3 is 15 residues. The CDR3 coding sequence is TGTGACGGCAGCCTTCTAGCGAGGGTTAACAATGAGGAGTTCTTC. Its translation: CDGSLLARVNNEEFF.

This clonotype was seen repeatedly, ten times or more. The CDR3 region has the DNA TGTGCCAGCAGCCCTCTCAGTCCTCCGGGAGGAGATACGCAGTATTTT. Amino acid sequence: CASSPLSPPGGDTQYF. The chain joins TRBV7-8 to TRBJ2-3, with 7 bases that match TRBD2. There are 16 residues in the CDR3. The junction had 13 bases not matched to a gene; V was cut back by 5 bases and J by 5 bases. CDR1 is SGHVS and CDR2 is FQNEAQ in the germline V gene.

A word on this clonotype: The junction differs from germline at one of its ends, possibly a read error. J is TRBJ2-7 and V is TRBV5-1; no clear D. The germline CDR1 and CDR2 sequences are SGHRS and YFSETQ. The CDR3 runs to 14 residues. For the CDR3, the DNA is TGCACCAGCAGCTGGCAGCTGAGCTCCTACGAGCAGTACTTC. It specifies CTSSWQLSSYEQYF.

The rearrangement links TRBV20-1 to TRBJ1-5; TRBD1 is a possible D gene (5 bases). V was pared by 3 bases and J by 12 bases, with 21 bases between. From germline, CDR1 is DFQATT and CDR2 SNEGSKA (reference sequence). The CDR3 spans 14 residues. CDR3 sequence (DNA): TGCAGTGCTAGGATAGGGTGGGGCAATCAGATCCAGCATTTT. Translating it yields CSARIGWGNQIQHF.

This clonotype has just a few counts. This likely comes from a read error, as the CDR3 has no conserved phenylalanine or tryptophan at its end. This chain connects TRBV11-2 to TRBJ2-2; TRBD2 is a possible D gene (5 bases). CDR3 length: 16 amino acids. The V gene lost 5 bases and the J gene lost 6 bases, with 19 bases spanning the gap. Germline loops: CDR1 SGHAT, CDR2 FQNNGV. This chain's CDR3 is CASSLHGMLFAGELFS. CDR3 nucleotides: TGTGCCAGCAGCCTACACGGGATGTTGTTCGCCGGGGAGCTGTTTTCT.

On this clonotype: This may be a read error, as it is one base from a much larger clone. Because the CDR3's place on the DNA is in doubt, the DNA is left out and the CDR3 is given as listed by TCRdb. This rearrangement joins TRBV12-3 or TRBV12-4 to TRBJ2-6. From its first to its last residue, the CDR3 has 16 amino acids. The CDR3 protein is CASSPMVGSGANVPTF.

There are many counts of this clonotype. The V call is TRBV5-6, the J call TRBJ2-7, with 7 bases that match TRBD2. Germline V gene sequence: CDR1 SGHDT, CDR2 YYEEEE. The CDR3 runs to 17 residues. V lost 6 bases, J lost 0 bases, and 15 bases stayed unmatched. In DNA, the CDR3 is TGTGCCAGCACCTCAGAGGGAGGGCCCCTTATCTCCTACGAGCAGTACTTC. Translated, it gives CASTSEGGPLISYEQYF.

At least ten counts were recorded for this clonotype. The chain couples TRBV11-2 to TRBJ2-7, with D maybe TRBD1 (5 bases). V was clipped by 1 base and J by 3 bases, with 13 bases between them. CDR1 and CDR2 from the germline V gene are SGHAT and FQNNGV. The CDR3 runs to 15 residues. This chain's CDR3 is CASSLAVTVIYEQYF. In nucleotides, the CDR3 is TGTGCCAGCAGCTTAGCTGTGACAGTCATCTACGAGCAGTACTTC.

As to this clonotype: Sequence at one end of the junction differs from germline and may be a read error. CDR3 loop: CTVEEGRREQYF. The CDR3 region has the DNA TGTACCGTTGAAGAGGGACGGAGGGAGCAGTACTTC. This chain uses TRBV29-1 with TRBJ2-7; possibly TRBD1 or TRBD2 for D (5 bases each). CDR1 and CDR2 from the germline V gene are SQVTM and ANQGSEA. This CDR3 has 12 residues.

Of note for this clonotype: A junction end diverges from the germline sequence, so it may reflect a read error. This rearrangement joins TRBV20-1 to TRBJ2-2; D gene unclear. The CDR3 sequence is 13 residues long. Germline values: CDR1 DFQATT, CDR2 SNEGSKA (reference sequence). In nucleotides, the CDR3 is TGCAGTGCGCTGATGCAAAACACCAGGGAGCTGTTTTTT. This sequence encodes CSALMQNTRELFF.

The CDR3 coding sequence is TGTGCCAGCAGTGAACCCCTAGCGGCGGGACAACGGGCCAAAAACATTCAGTACTTC. Protein product: CASSEPLAAGQRAKNIQYF. The chain is built from TRBV6-1 and TRBJ2-4; D is possibly TRBD2 (7 bases). Trimming stripped 2 bases from V and 1 base from J, with 21 bases between. The CDR3 loop spans 19 amino acids. The germline CDR1 and CDR2 sequences are MNHNS and SASEGT.

This clonotype came up once. The genes are TRBV6-5 and TRBJ1-5, with a tentative D call TRBD1 (5 bases). Germline assignment: CDR1 MNHEY and CDR2 SVGAGI. This CDR3 comprises 18 residues. Trimming took 4 bases from V and 5 from J, leaving 24 bases between them. CDR3 in amino acids: CASSFLSPSEGFDQPQHF. CDR3 sequence (DNA): TGTGCCAGCAGTTTTCTGTCTCCCTCGGAGGGGTTTGATCAGCCCCAGCATTTT.

On this clonotype itself: Germline is not matched at one junction end, which may reflect a read error. The chain joins TRBV29-1 to TRBJ2-3; possible D gene TRBD2, 5 bases. Germline lookup yields CDR1 SQVTM and CDR2 ANQGSEA. The CDR3 has 14 residues. The CDR3 protein is CSSRGGLGTDTQYF. DNA of the CDR3: TGCAGCTCTCGGGGTGGGCTCGGCACAGATACGCAATATTTT.

The J gene is TRBJ2-7, the V gene TRBV20-1; TRBD2 agrees at 7 bases. This CDR3 comprises 11 residues. The V gene's germline CDR1 is DFQATT and CDR2 SNEGSKA (reference sequence). The J segment lost 6 bases and the V segment lost 5 bases, leaving 4 bases of the junction unmatched. The CDR3 reads CSAVGGSEQYF. The CDR3, as DNA: TGCAGTGCTGTGGGGGGGTCCGAGCAGTACTTC.